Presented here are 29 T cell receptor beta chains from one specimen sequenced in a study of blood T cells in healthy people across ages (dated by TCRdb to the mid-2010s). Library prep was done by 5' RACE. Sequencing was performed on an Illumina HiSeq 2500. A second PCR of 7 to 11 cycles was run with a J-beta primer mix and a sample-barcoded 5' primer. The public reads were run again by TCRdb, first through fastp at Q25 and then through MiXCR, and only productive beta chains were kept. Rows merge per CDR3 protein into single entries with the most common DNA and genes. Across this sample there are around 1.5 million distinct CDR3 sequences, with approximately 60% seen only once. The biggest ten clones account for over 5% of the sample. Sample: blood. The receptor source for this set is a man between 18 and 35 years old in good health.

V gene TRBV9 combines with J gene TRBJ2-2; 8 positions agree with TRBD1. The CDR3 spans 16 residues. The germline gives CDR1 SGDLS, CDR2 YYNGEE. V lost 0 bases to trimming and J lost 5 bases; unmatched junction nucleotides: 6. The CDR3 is CASSVDPGTGTGELFF. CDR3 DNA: TGTGCCAGCAGCGTAGACCCCGGGACAGGTACCGGGGAGCTGTTTTTT.

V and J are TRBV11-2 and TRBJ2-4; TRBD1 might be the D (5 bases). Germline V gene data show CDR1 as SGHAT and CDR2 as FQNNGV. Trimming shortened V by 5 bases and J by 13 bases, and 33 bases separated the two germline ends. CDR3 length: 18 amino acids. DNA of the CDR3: TGTGCCAGCAGCGCCCCGTGGGTGGTTCCCGCAGGGATCCACGGGCAGTACTTC. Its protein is CASSAPWVVPAGIHGQYF. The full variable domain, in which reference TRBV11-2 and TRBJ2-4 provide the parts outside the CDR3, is EAGVAQSPRYKIIEKRQSVAFWCNPISGHATLYWYQQILGQGPKLLIQFQNNGVVDDSQLPKDRFSAERLKGVDSTLKIQPAKLEDSAVYLCASSAPWVVPAGIHGQYFGAGTRLSVL.

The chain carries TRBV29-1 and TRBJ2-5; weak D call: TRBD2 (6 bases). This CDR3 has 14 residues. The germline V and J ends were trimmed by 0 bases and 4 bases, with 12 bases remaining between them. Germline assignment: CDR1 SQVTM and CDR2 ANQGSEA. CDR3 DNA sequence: TGCAGCGTTGAAGAGGAGGGGCCGAGAGAGACCCAGTACTTC. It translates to CSVEEEGPRETQYF.

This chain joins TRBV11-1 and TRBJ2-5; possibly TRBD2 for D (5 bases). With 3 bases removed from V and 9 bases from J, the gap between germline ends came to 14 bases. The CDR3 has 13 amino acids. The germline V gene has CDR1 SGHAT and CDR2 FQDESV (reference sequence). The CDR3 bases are TGTGCCAGCAGCTTGACTAATAAGAGACCCCAGTACTTC. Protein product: CASSLTNKRPQYF.

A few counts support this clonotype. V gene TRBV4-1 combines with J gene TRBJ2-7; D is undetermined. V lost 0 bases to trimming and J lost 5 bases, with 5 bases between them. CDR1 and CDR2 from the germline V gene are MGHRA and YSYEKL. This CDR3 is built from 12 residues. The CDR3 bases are TGCGCCAGCAGCCAAGATGGTCACGAGCAGTACTTC. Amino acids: CASSQDGHEQYF.

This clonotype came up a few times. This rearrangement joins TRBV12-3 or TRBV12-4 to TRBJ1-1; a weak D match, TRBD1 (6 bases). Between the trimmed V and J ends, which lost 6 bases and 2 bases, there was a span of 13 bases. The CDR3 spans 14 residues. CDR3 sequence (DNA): TGTGCCAGCAGCGCCGGGACAATCAACACTGAAGCTTTCTTT. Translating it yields CASSAGTINTEAFF.

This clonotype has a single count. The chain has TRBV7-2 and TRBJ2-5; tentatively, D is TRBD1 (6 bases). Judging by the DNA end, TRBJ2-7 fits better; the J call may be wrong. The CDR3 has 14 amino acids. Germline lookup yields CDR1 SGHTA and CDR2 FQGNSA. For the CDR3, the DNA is TGTGCCAGCAGCTTAGCGCAGGGGCACCTCGAGCAGTACTTC. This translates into CASSLAQGHLEQYF.

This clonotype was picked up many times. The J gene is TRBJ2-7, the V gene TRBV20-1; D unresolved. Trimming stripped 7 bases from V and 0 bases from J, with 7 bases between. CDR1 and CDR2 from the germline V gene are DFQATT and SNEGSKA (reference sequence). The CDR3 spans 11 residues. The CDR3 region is CSGKGSYEQYF. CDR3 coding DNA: TGCAGTGGTAAGGGCTCCTACGAGCAGTACTTC.

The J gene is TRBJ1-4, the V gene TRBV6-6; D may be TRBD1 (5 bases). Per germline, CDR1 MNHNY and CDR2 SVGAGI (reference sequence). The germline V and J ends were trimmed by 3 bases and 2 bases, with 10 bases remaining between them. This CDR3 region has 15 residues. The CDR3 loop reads CASSYGAGTNEKLFF. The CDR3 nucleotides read TGTGCCAGCAGTTATGGGGCAGGGACTAATGAAAAACTGTTTTTT.

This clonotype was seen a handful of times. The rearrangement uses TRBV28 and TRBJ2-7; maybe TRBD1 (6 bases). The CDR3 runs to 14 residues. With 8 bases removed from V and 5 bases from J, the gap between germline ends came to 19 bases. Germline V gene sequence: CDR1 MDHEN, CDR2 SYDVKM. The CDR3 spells CASGNRVRNHEQYF. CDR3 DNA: TGTGCCAGCGGGAACAGGGTCAGAAACCACGAGCAGTACTTC.

CDR3 DNA sequence: TGCAGCGTCGACGGAGACACTGAAGCTTTCTTT. This sequence encodes CSVDGDTEAFF. The V and J genes are TRBV29-1 and TRBJ1-1, with unresolved D. In germline, CDR1 is SQVTM, CDR2 ANQGSEA. The CDR3 sequence is 11 residues long. V lost 6 bases to trimming and J lost 3 bases, with 8 bases between them.

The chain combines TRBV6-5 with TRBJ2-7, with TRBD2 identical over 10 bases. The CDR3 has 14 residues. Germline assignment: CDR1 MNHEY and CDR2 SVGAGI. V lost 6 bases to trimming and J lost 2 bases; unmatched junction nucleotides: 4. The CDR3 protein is CASRLSGGTYEQYF. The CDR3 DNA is TGTGCCAGCAGACTTAGCGGGGGGACCTACGAGCAGTACTTC.

This CDR3 is CSVVEGQAEQYF. CDR3 in DNA: TGCAGCGTTGTGGAGGGACAGGCCGAGCAGTACTTC. This chain uses TRBV29-1 with TRBJ2-7, with TRBD1 identical over 8 bases. V was pared by 4 bases and J by 6 bases, with 5 bases of the junction left unmatched. This CDR3 has 12 residues. Germline V gene sequence: CDR1 SQVTM, CDR2 ANQGSEA.

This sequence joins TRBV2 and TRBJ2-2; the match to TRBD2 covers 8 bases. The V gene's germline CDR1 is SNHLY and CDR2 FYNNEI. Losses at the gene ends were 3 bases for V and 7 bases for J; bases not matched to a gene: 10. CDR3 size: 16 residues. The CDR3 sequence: CASSDPTSVNRGELFF. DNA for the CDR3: TGTGCCAGCAGTGACCCGACTAGCGTAAACCGCGGGGAGCTGTTTTTT.

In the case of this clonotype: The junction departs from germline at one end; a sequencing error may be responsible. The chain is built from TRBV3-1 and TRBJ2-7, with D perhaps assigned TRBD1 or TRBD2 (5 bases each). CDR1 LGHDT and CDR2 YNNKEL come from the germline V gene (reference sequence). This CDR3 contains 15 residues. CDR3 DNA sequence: TGTGCCGGCAGCCAAGAGGGTAACAGGCCCTACGAGCAGTACTTC. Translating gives CAGSQEGNRPYEQYF.

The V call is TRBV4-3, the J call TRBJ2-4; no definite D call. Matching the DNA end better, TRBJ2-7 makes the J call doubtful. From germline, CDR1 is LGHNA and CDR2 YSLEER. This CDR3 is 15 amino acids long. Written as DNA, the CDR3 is TGCGCCAGCAGCCAATGGTCAAACAGTGAATACGAGCAGTACTTC. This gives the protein CASSQWSNSEYEQYF.

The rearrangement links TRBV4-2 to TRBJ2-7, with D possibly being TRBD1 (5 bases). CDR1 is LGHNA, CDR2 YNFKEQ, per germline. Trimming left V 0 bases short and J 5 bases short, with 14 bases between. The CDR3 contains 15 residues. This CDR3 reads CASSQEPGPWNEQYF. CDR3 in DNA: TGTGCCAGCAGCCAAGAGCCAGGGCCGTGGAACGAGCAGTACTTC.

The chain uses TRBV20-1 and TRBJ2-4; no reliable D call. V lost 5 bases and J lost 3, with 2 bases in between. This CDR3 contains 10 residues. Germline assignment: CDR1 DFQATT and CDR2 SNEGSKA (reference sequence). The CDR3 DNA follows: TGCAGTGCTGGCAAAAACATTCAGTACTTC. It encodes CSAGKNIQYF.

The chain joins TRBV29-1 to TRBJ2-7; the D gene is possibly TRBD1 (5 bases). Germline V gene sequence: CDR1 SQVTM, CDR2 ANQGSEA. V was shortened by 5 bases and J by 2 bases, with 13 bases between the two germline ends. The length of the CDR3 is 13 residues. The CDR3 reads CSVLDTTPYEQYF. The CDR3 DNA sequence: TGCAGCGTTTTGGACACCACTCCCTACGAGCAGTACTTC.

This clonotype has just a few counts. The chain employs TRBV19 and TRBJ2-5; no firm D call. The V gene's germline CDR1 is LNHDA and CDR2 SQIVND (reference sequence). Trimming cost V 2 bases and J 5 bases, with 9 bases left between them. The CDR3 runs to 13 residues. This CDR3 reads CASSIFLGETQYF. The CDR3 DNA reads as TGTGCCAGTAGTATATTTCTGGGTGAGACCCAGTACTTC.

CDR3 loop: CSVEETTRPGQFF. The CDR3 nucleotides are TGCAGCGTTGAAGAGACGACCCGGCCGGGGCAGTTCTTC. V is TRBV29-1 and J is TRBJ2-1; D remains unclear. This CDR3 has 13 residues. CDR1 is SQVTM and CDR2 is ANQGSEA in the germline V gene. V lost 0 bases to trimming and J lost 12 bases, with 15 bases between them.

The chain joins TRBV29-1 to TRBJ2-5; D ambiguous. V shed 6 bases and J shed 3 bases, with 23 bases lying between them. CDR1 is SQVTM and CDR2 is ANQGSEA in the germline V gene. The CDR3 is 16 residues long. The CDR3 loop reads CSVSHTVPRDKETQYF. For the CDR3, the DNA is TGCAGCGTGTCTCACACCGTCCCCAGAGATAAAGAGACCCAGTACTTC.

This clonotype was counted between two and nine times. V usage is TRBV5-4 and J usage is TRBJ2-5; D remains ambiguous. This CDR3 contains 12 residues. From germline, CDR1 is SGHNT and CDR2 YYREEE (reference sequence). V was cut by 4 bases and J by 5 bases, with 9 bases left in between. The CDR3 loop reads CASSQRYETQYF. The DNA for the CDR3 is TGTGCCAGCAGCCAGAGATACGAGACCCAGTACTTC.

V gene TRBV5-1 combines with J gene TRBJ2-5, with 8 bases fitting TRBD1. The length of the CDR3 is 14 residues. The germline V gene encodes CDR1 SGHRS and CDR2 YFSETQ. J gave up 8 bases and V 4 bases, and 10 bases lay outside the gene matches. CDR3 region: CASSDGYRGSTQYF. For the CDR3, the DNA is TGCGCCAGCAGCGATGGTTACAGGGGGAGCACCCAGTACTTC. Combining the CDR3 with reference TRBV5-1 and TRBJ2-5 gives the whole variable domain KAGVTQTPRYLIKTRGQQVTLSCSPISGHRSVSWYQQTPGQGLQFLFEYFSETQRNKGNFPGRFSGRQFSNSRSEMNVSTLELGDSALYLCASSDGYRGSTQYFGPGTRLLVL.

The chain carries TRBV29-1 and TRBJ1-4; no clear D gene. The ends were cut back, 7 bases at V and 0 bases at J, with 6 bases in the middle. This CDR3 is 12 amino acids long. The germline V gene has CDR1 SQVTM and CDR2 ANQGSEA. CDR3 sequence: CSGAATNEKLFF. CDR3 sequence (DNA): TGCAGCGGTGCTGCAACTAATGAAAAACTGTTTTTT.

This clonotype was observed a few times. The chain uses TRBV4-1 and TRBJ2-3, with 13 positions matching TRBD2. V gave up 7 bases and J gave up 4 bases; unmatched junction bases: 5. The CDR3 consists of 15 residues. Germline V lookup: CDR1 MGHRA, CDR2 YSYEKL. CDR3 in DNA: TGCGCCAGCACGGGACTAGCGGGACGTCCAGATACGCAGTATTTT. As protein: CASTGLAGRPDTQYF.

The CDR3 spells CASPPSGGGGTDTQYF. DNA for the CDR3: TGTGCCAGCCCACCCTCGGGCGGGGGTGGCACAGATACGCAGTATTTT. V gene TRBV28 combines with J gene TRBJ2-3; the match to TRBD2 covers 7 bases. Trimming at V came to 8 bases and at J to 1 base, leaving 12 bases not matched to a gene. This CDR3 spans 16 amino acids. Per germline, CDR1 MDHEN and CDR2 SYDVKM.

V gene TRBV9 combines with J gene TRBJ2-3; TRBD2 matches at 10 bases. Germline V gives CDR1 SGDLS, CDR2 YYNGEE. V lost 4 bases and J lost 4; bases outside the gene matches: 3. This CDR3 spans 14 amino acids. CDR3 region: CASSTSGIADTQYF. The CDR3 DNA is TGTGCCAGCAGCACTAGCGGGATAGCAGATACGCAGTATTTT.

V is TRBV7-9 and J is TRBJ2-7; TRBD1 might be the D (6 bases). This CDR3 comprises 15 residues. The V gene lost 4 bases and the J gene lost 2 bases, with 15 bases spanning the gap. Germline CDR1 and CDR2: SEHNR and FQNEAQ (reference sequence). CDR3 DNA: TGTGCCAGCAGCTCCCCACAGGGTAGTCCCTACGAGCAGTACTTC. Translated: CASSSPQGSPYEQYF.